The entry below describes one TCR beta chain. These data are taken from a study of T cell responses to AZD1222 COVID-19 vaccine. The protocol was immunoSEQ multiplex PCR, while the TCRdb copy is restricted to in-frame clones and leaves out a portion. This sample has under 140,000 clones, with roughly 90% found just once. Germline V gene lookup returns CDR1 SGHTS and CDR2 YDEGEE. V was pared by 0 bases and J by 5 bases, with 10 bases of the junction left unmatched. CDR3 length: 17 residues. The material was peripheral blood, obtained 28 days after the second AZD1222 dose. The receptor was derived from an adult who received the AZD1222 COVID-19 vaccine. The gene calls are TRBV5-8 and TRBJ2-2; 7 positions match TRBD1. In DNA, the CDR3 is TGTGCCAGCAGCTTGGAGATCATAGGGGACAGAACCGGGGAGCTGTTTTTT. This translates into CASSLEIIGDRTGELFF.